This TCR beta chain was obtained from a study of blood T cell repertoires in COVID-19 (TCRdb year 2020). In terms of the full investigation: The collaborator samples originated in the United States, Italy and Spain and spanned the acute and convalescent phases of COVID-19. Where HLA class I and class II types were available, the types were taken from metadata supplied by the sample provider, not from assay-based typing. The prospective study material was composed of cDNA or gDNA derived from T cells, B-cell-depleted T cells, or PBMCs. The samples were drawn from the first 160 participants of the ongoing ImmuneRACE study and from 1,254 subjects provided by 6 global collaborators. The sample metadata nearly always contained a de-identified subject ID, COVID-19 status, age in years and sex. The dataset comprised deeply sampled blood TCRbeta repertoires from subjects exposed to, actively infected with, or recovered from COVID-19. The repertoires were made available in a free public database intended to serve as a resource for research on the immune response to SARS-CoV-2.

A note on this clone: The clone's antigen remains unknown. No much larger clone is present one base from it, and per-base qualities are unavailable.

In the prospective study, participants were 18 to 89 years old, resided in fewer than 25 geographic areas of the United States, and were enrolled through a virtual design. Cohort assignment in the prospective study relied on participant-reported clinical history from a screening survey and a study questionnaire. Recovered participants in ImmuneRACE Cohort 3 were defined by two consecutive negative NP/OP PCR tests, clearance by a healthcare professional, or resolution of symptoms. Mobile phlebotomists in the prospective study collected whole blood, serum and a nasopharyngeal or oropharyngeal swab from every participant. Additional blood draws and questionnaires over an approximately two-month period could optionally be provided by prospective study participants. Prospective study blood samples were shipped either frozen or at room temperature before DNA extraction. TCRbeta CDR3 regions were amplified from genomic DNA using the immunoSEQ Assay, a bias-controlled multiplex PCR. In the original analysis: The number of nucleated cells in each sample was estimated from the amplification of reference gene primers within the assay. To quantify the absolute abundance of each unique TCRbeta CDR3 rearrangement, sequence reads were collapsed and filtered. Productive Simpson clonality was computed per sample as the square root of Simpson's diversity index over productive rearrangements. The source is immuneACCESS, and TCRdb retained only in-frame sequences with V and J called. Part of the clones is not carried over; for the studies checked, unresolved V genes explain less than half of this, and the remainder is unexplained. That table furnishes V, J and clone size, whereas the DNA furnished D and trimming. In all, the sample holds a few hundred thousand clones, and around 90% of those were seen once. 0.6% of the sample rests with the top ten.

Broader findings and caveats from the paper: Clinical and demographic metadata were provided uncurated, with the amount varying by source and participant.

V trim: 3 bases; J trim: 10 bases; unmatched bases: 8. CDR1 is given as GTSNPN and CDR2 as SVGIG, both from the germline V gene (reference sequence). The CDR3 holds 13 amino acids from the cysteine to the phenylalanine. Only the CDR3 region is kept as DNA, spanning 39 bases read in frame from base 1. Sequencing was carried out using PBMCs or T cells enriched from blood (not recorded which). The receptor chain draws on TRBV30 and TRBJ2-1; TRBD2 lines up with 8 middle nucleotides. This TCR derives from a man aged 18 to 30 who had recovered from COVID-19. The CDR3 protein is CAWSAPGRGEQFF. The nucleotide sequence reads TGTGCCTGGAGCGCGCCCGGGAGGGGCGAGCAGTTCTTC. Reference TRBV30 and TRBJ2-1 proteins supply the regions before and after the CDR3; the full variable domain is: SQTIHQWPATLVQPVGSPLSLECTVEGTSNPNLYWYRQAAGRGLQLLFYSVGIGQISSEVPQNLSASRPQDRQFILSSKKLLLSDSGFYLCAWSAPGRGEQFFGPGTRLTVL.